This TCR beta chain was observed in a study of T cell responses to AZD1222 COVID-19 vaccine. The repertoire was sequenced with immunoSEQ multiplex PCR; TCRdb's copy has only in-frame clones and lacks some. This table holds about 120,000 clones, around 88% found once. Study findings and constraints: Following two doses of AZD1222, Spike-specific TCR breadth and depth rose.

Germline CDR1 is MNHEY and CDR2 is SVGAGI. The CDR3 extends over 12 amino acids. As concerns this clone: Antigen: not known. A junction boundary mismatches the germline segment, possibly from a read error.

Specimen: peripheral blood, collected on day 0 of AZD1222 vaccination. This sequence joins TRBV6-5 and TRBJ2-7, with a weak D call TRBD2 (5 bases). This sequence was found in an adult in good health. The CDR3 nucleotides read TGTGCCAGCAGTCCGTTGAAGCGGTACCCTCACTTC. It encodes CASSPLKRYPHF.